The subject of this entry is one TCR beta chain. Its antigen is currently unknown. This entry comes from a study of neurological immune-mediated disorders. Whole-study findings and limits: The study found no CDR3 amino acid sequences shared by expanded clones across subjects, suggesting private repertoires in all groups.

Synthesis of cDNA was carried out by template-switch 5'RACE. The reaction used 10-nucleotide random UMIs. TCRdb re-derived calls from the 5' RACE reads in MiXCR, one entry per CDR3 protein. The table includes 70,000 to 95,000 distinct CDR3 sequences, over 10% detected once. Time point noted: longitudinal time-point 2. Germline CDR1 and CDR2: DFQATT and SNEGSKA (reference sequence). The CDR3 covers 16 residues. The V gene lost 0 bases and the J gene lost 1 base, with 16 bases spanning the gap. The sequenced sample was PBMCs. This clonotype was sampled from a female donor with HTLV-1-associated myelopathy (HAM/TSP). The chain recombines TRBV20-1 with TRBJ2-7, with D perhaps TRBD2 (5 bases). CDR3 bases: TGCAGTGCTAGAGATGGGAGATTCCAGGCTTCCTACGAGCAGTACTTC. Its translation: CSARDGRFQASYEQYF.